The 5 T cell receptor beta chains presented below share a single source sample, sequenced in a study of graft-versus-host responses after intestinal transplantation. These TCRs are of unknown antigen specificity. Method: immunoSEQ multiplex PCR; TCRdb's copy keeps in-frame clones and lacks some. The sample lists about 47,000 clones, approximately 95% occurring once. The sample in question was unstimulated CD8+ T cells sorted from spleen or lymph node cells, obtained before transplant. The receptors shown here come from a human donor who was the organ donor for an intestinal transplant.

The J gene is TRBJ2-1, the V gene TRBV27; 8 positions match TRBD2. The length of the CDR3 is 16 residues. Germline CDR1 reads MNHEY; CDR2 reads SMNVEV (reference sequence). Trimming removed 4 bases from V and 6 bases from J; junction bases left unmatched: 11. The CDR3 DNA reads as TGTGCCAGCAGTTCGACCGAGCGGGGGCCTTTCAATGAGCAGTTCTTC. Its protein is CASSSTERGPFNEQFF.

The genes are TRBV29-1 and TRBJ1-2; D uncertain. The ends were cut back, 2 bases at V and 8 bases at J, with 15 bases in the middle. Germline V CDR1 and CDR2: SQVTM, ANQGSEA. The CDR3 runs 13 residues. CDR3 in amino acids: CSVEPGGSAGYTF. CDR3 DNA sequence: TGCAGCGTTGAACCCGGCGGTTCCGCGGGCTACACCTTC.

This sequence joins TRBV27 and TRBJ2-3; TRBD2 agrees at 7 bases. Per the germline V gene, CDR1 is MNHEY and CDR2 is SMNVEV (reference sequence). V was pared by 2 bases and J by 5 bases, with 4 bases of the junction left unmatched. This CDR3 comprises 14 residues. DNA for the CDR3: TGTGCCAGCAGTTTAGTGACGGGGGGAGATACGCAGTATTTT. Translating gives CASSLVTGGDTQYF.

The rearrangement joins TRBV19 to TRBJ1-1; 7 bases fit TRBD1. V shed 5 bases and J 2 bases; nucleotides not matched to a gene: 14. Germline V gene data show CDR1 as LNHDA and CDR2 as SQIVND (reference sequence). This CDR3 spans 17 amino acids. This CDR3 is CASSVTGALALNTEAFF. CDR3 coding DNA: TGTGCCAGTAGTGTCACAGGGGCCTTAGCCCTAAACACTGAAGCTTTCTTT.

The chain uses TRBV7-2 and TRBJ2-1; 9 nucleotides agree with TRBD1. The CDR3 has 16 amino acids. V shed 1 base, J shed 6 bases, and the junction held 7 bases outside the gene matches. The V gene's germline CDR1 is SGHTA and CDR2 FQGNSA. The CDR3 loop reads CASSLGGQGSINEQFF. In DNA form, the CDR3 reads TGTGCCAGCAGCTTAGGAGGACAGGGGTCAATCAATGAGCAGTTCTTC.